Below, 20 T cell receptor beta chains from the same sample are listed, as sequenced in a study of long-term antiretroviral therapy in people with HIV. Researchers report immunoSEQ v3.0 was run at survey level. The protocol was immunoSEQ multiplex PCR, while the TCRdb copy is restricted to in-frame clones and leaves out a portion. The profile shows roughly 20,000 clones, around nine tenths of them singletons. Sequencing used unsorted PBMCs, obtained 0.5 years after starting antiretroviral therapy. These receptors were obtained from a man aged 40-55 years with HIV.

The CDR3 nucleotides read TGTGCCAGCAGGACCGGGACAGGAATTAACAATGAGCAGTTCTTC. Residues: CASRTGTGINNEQFF. The rearrangement links TRBV5-4 to TRBJ2-1; 8 nucleotides line up with TRBD1. The CDR3 covers 15 residues. V was pared by 5 bases and J by 5 bases, with 9 bases of the junction left unmatched. Germline V gives CDR1 SGHNT, CDR2 YYREEE (reference sequence). Together with reference TRBV5-4 and TRBJ2-1, the CDR3 gives the full variable domain: ETGVTQSPTHLIKTRGQQVTLRCSSQSGHNTVSWYQQALGQGPQFIFQYYREEENGRGNFPPRFSGLQFPNYSSELNVNALELDDSALYLCASRTGTGINNEQFFGPGTRLTVL.

The chain is built from TRBV14 and TRBJ2-2; D is ambiguous. The ends were cut back, 1 base at V and 2 bases at J, with 2 bases in the middle. Per the germline V gene, CDR1 is SGHDN and CDR2 is FVKESK. The CDR3 sequence is 13 residues long. CDR3 protein: CASSQGNTGELFF. DNA of the CDR3: TGTGCCAGCAGCCAAGGCAACACCGGGGAGCTGTTTTTT.

The chain employs TRBV7-8 and TRBJ1-1; the D gene is possibly TRBD1 (6 bases). Trimming shortened V by 5 bases and J by 3 bases, and 19 bases separated the two germline ends. Germline loops: CDR1 SGHVS, CDR2 FQNEAQ. The CDR3 runs to 16 residues. Here the CDR3 DNA reads TGTGCCAGCAGCCTTAGAGTGGTACAGGGAGACACTGAAGCTTTCTTT. Amino acids: CASSLRVVQGDTEAFF.

The gene calls are TRBV10-1 and TRBJ2-3; a possible D gene is TRBD1 (6 bases). Per germline, CDR1 WNHNN and CDR2 SYGVQD (reference sequence). CDR3 size: 14 residues. V was trimmed by 8 bases and J by 2 bases, leaving 14 bases between them. The CDR3 reads CASHGGGYTDTQYF. For the CDR3, the DNA is TGCGCCAGCCACGGTGGGGGCTACACAGATACGCAGTATTTT.

The rearrangement links TRBV13 to TRBJ2-7; perhaps D is TRBD1 or TRBD2 (5 bases each). Germline-derived CDR1 and CDR2 are PRHDT and FYEKMQ (reference sequence). CDR3 length: 16 amino acids. The V and J ends lost 5 bases and 0 bases respectively, with 17 bases between them. CDR3 sequence: CASSPEGTASSYEQYF. The DNA of the CDR3 is TGTGCCAGCAGCCCCGAAGGGACCGCCAGCTCCTACGAGCAGTACTTC.

The chain carries TRBV18 and TRBJ2-1, with 9 bases matching TRBD2. The CDR3 runs to 15 residues. Germline CDR1 is KGHSH and CDR2 is LQKENI. The V segment lost 5 bases and the J segment 4 bases; nucleotides outside the gene matches: 6. CDR3 in amino acids: CASSEAGGAYNEQFF. The CDR3 region has the DNA TGTGCCAGCTCAGAAGCGGGAGGCGCGTACAATGAGCAGTTCTTC.

The chain is built from TRBV5-1 and TRBJ2-5; 7 bases map to TRBD1. Germline loops: CDR1 SGHRS, CDR2 YFSETQ. There are 15 residues in the CDR3. Unmatched junction bases numbered 6, after V lost 0 bases and J lost 4 bases. This CDR3 is CASSLGQGTGETQYF. Here the CDR3 DNA reads TGCGCCAGCAGCTTGGGACAGGGTACCGGAGAGACCCAGTACTTC.

CDR3 coding DNA: TGCAGCGTGACCCCGGCAGAGACCCAGTACTTC. It translates to CSVTPAETQYF. V and J are TRBV29-1 and TRBJ2-5; D ambiguous. The ends were cut back, 6 bases at V and 4 bases at J, with 9 bases in the middle. The germline V gene encodes CDR1 SQVTM and CDR2 ANQGSEA. The CDR3 is 11 amino acids.

The chain couples TRBV19 to TRBJ1-1, with 11 bases lining up with TRBD1. The V segment lost 1 base and the J segment 5 bases; nucleotides outside the gene matches: 3. Germline-derived CDR1 and CDR2 are LNHDA and SQIVND (reference sequence). CDR3 size: 15 residues. The CDR3 is CASSIGTGGGTEAFF. The CDR3 DNA reads TGTGCCAGTAGTATAGGGACAGGGGGCGGGACTGAAGCTTTCTTT.

CDR3 coding DNA: TGTGCCAGCAGCTTAGGGGCAGGGTACAATGAGCAGTTCTTC. Its protein product is CASSLGAGYNEQFF. The chain employs TRBV7-6 and TRBJ2-1, with D possibly TRBD1 on 5 matching bases. V lost 1 base and J 4 bases, leaving 8 bases between the germline ends. This CDR3 contains 14 residues. Germline V CDR1 and CDR2: SGHVS, FNYEAQ.

This chain links TRBV25-1 with TRBJ1-1, with D uncertain. The CDR3 is made up of 13 amino acids. The V end lost 4 bases, the J end lost 5 bases, and 11 bases lay between the germline ends. CDR1 is MGHDK, CDR2 SYGVNS, per germline. CDR3 in DNA: TGTGCCAGCAGTGTTCGGAGTCTGACTGAAGCTTTCTTT. Translation: CASSVRSLTEAFF.

The chain recombines TRBV25-1 with TRBJ2-5, with D possibly TRBD2 on 5 matching bases. Germline lookup yields CDR1 MGHDK and CDR2 SYGVNS. Trimming stripped 9 bases from V and 0 bases from J, with 8 bases between. The CDR3 loop spans 12 amino acids. The CDR3 DNA sequence: TGTGCCAGTAGGACTGACCAAGAGACCCAGTACTTC. Encoded protein: CASRTDQETQYF.

This chain joins TRBV5-5 and TRBJ1-1; no clear D. This CDR3 is 14 amino acids long. CDR1 and CDR2 (germline): SGHKS, YYEKEE (reference sequence). Trimming removed 0 bases at V and 3 bases at J, with 9 bases between. The CDR3 DNA reads TGTGCCAGCAGCTTGGGGGTCCGGGACACTGAAGCTTTCTTT. Translated: CASSLGVRDTEAFF.

This clone has just a few counts. The rearrangement links TRBV5-1 to TRBJ2-5, with 11 bases that match TRBD2. Germline V gene lookup returns CDR1 SGHRS and CDR2 YFSETQ. The CDR3 consists of 15 residues. J was trimmed by 4 bases and V by 0 bases; bases with no gene match: 2. CDR3 protein: CASSLAGLAGETQYF. CDR3 coding DNA: TGCGCCAGCAGCTTGGCCGGACTAGCGGGAGAGACCCAGTACTTC. Based on the CDR3 plus reference TRBV5-1 and TRBJ2-5, the full variable domain is KAGVTQTPRYLIKTRGQQVTLSCSPISGHRSVSWYQQTPGQGLQFLFEYFSETQRNKGNFPGRFSGRQFSNSRSEMNVSTLELGDSALYLCASSLAGLAGETQYFGPGTRLLVL.

This clone was picked up one time. The chain couples TRBV27 to TRBJ2-7; weak D call: TRBD2 (5 bases). The V gene lost 3 bases and the J gene lost 4 bases, with 16 bases spanning the gap. The CDR3 loop spans 15 amino acids. Germline V lookup: CDR1 MNHEY, CDR2 SMNVEV (reference sequence). CDR3 sequence reads: CASSLIPSSFYEQYF. CDR3 coding DNA: TGTGCCAGCAGTTTGATACCTAGCTCTTTTTACGAGCAGTACTTC.

This chain uses TRBV19 with TRBJ1-1; D remains unclear. This CDR3 comprises 12 residues. V was clipped by 7 bases and J by 1 base, with 7 bases between them. Germline V CDR1 and CDR2: LNHDA, SQIVND (reference sequence). The DNA of the CDR3 is TGTGCCAGTACCAAAGCGAACACTGAAGCTTTCTTT. It translates to CASTKANTEAFF.

Here the CDR3 reads CASSERENTEAFF. The CDR3 nucleotides are TGCGCCAGCAGTGAGAGGGAGAACACTGAAGCTTTCTTT. J is TRBJ1-1 and V is TRBV10-2; D is ambiguous. V dropped 2 bases and J dropped 1 base, with 5 bases sitting between them. The CDR3 contains 13 residues. Germline V gene data show CDR1 as WSHSY and CDR2 as SAAADI.

The chain is built from TRBV11-2 and TRBJ2-5; the D gene is possibly TRBD2 (7 bases). Germline CDR1 SGHAT, CDR2 FQNNGV. The CDR3 is 14 residues long. The V end was cut by 7 bases, the J end by 7 bases, with 19 bases between. CDR3 DNA sequence: TGTGCCAGCACCCTGGGGGCAGGGGAGGGGACCCAGTACTTC. Encoded protein: CASTLGAGEGTQYF.

CDR3 sequence: CASQGGAYLDAEKAFF. CDR3 DNA: TGCGCCAGCCAGGGGGGTGCCTACCTGGACGCTGAAAAAGCTTTCTTT. This chain connects TRBV5-1 to TRBJ1-1; 7 bases agree with TRBD1. CDR3 size: 16 residues. Germline CDR1 reads SGHRS; CDR2 reads YFSETQ. The junction had 21 bases not matched to a gene; V was cut back by 7 bases and J by 9 bases.

The rearrangement uses TRBV7-6 and TRBJ2-7; 14 positions match TRBD2. The ends lost 6 bases at V and 4 bases at J; junction bases unmatched: 8. Germline V CDR1 and CDR2: SGHVS, FNYEAQ. This CDR3 has 16 residues. The CDR3 region is CASSPTSGRVFYEQYF. DNA of the CDR3: TGTGCCAGCAGTCCGACTAGCGGGAGGGTATTTTACGAGCAGTACTTC. The full variable domain, in which reference TRBV7-6 and TRBJ2-7 provide the parts outside the CDR3, is GAGVSQSPRYKVTKRGQDVALRCDPISGHVSLYWYRQALGQGPEFLTYFNYEAQQDKSGLPNDRFSAERPEGSISTLTIQRTEQRDSAMYRCASSPTSGRVFYEQYFGPGTRLTVT.